The 18 T cell receptor beta chains in this list originate from one sample, sequenced in a study of shared clonotypes between healthy human individuals. Profiling relied on immunoSEQ multiplex PCR, and the TCRdb table lists in-frame clones only, not all of them. The table records about 1.4 million clones, 96% of them present only once. The sequenced sample consisted of naive CD4+ T cells sorted from blood. Noted subset: CD45RA+ positively selected. The receptor set was obtained from a man aged 30-40 years in good health.

This rearrangement joins TRBV30 to TRBJ2-3, with 8 bases that match TRBD2. Germline V CDR1 and CDR2: GTSNPN, SVGIG (reference sequence). V lost 3 bases to trimming and J lost 6 bases; unmatched junction nucleotides: 11. The CDR3 has 15 residues. The CDR3 nucleotides read TGTGCCTGGAGCCCCTCCCTCCGGGAGGGGGATACGCAGTATTTT. Protein product: CAWSPSLREGDTQYF.

V usage is TRBV7-9 and J usage is TRBJ1-2, with a weak D call TRBD1 (5 bases). Germline CDR1 is SEHNR and CDR2 is FQNEAQ (reference sequence). V was cut by 5 bases and J by 2 bases, with 15 bases left in between. The CDR3 totals 15 residues. The CDR3 coding sequence is TGTGCCAGCAGCCTTAGGCCGGGGGTCAACTATGGCTACACCTTC. Translation gives CASSLRPGVNYGYTF.

J is TRBJ1-4 and V is TRBV5-8; 7 nucleotides agree with TRBD1. The CDR3 has 13 residues. The J segment lost 7 bases and the V segment lost 3 bases, leaving 3 bases of the junction unmatched. The germline V gene encodes CDR1 SGHTS and CDR2 YDEGEE. This chain's CDR3 is CASSWGTVEKLFF. DNA of the CDR3: TGTGCCAGCAGCTGGGGGACAGTTGAAAAACTGTTTTTT.

The V and J genes are TRBV6-6 and TRBJ1-1; D is unresolved. Germline V CDR1 and CDR2: MNHNY, SVGAGI (reference sequence). CDR3 length: 13 residues. The V end lost 6 bases, the J end lost 4 bases, and 12 bases lay between the germline ends. The DNA of the CDR3 is TGTGCCAGCAGGGCTCCGGGTACCACTGAAGCTTTCTTT. Its translation: CASRAPGTTEAFF.

The chain carries TRBV11-2 and TRBJ2-7; 11 positions match TRBD1. From germline, CDR1 is SGHAT and CDR2 FQNNGV. The CDR3 spans 15 residues. V was clipped by 6 bases and J by 5 bases; unmatched bases: 9. The CDR3: CASRPPGQGVHEQYF. The CDR3 bases are TGTGCCAGCAGGCCCCCGGGACAGGGGGTCCACGAGCAGTACTTC.

This chain joins TRBV19 and TRBJ2-7; TRBD1 agrees at 10 bases. Germline V gene sequence: CDR1 LNHDA, CDR2 SQIVND (reference sequence). This CDR3 region has 19 residues. V was pared by 3 bases and J by 3 bases, with 17 bases of the junction left unmatched. The CDR3 reads CASSIRDRGLAGPFYEQYF. CDR3 sequence (DNA): TGTGCCAGTAGTATCCGGGACAGGGGCTTGGCGGGACCCTTCTACGAGCAGTACTTC.

V gene TRBV7-6 combines with J gene TRBJ2-2; 7 nucleotides match TRBD2. This CDR3 is built from 15 residues. V trimming: 4 bases; J trimming: 5 bases; junction bases outside the gene matches: 7. Germline CDR1 SGHVS, CDR2 FNYEAQ. The chain's CDR3 is CASSSQRGVTGELFF. The DNA of the CDR3 is TGTGCCAGCAGCTCCCAACGGGGGGTAACCGGGGAGCTGTTTTTT.

The chain recombines TRBV29-1 with TRBJ2-1; D ambiguous. Trimming removed 3 bases from V and 9 bases from J, with 12 bases in between. CDR3 length equals 12 residues. Germline assignment: CDR1 SQVTM and CDR2 ANQGSEA. As DNA, the CDR3 is TGCAGCGTTGATCGGCTCCTTGGTGAGCAGTTCTTC. This gives the protein CSVDRLLGEQFF.

The J gene is TRBJ2-7, the V gene TRBV5-1; possibly TRBD1 or TRBD2 for D (6 bases each). V was pared by 0 bases and J by 7 bases, with 20 bases between. Germline CDR1 reads SGHRS; CDR2 reads YFSETQ. This CDR3 has 16 residues. This CDR3 is CASSLAFGSGASEQYF. The CDR3 DNA reads as TGCGCCAGCAGCTTGGCCTTCGGGTCGGGGGCTAGTGAGCAGTACTTC. The variable domain in full, with the rest retrieved from reference TRBV5-1 and TRBJ2-7, is KAGVTQTPRYLIKTRGQQVTLSCSPISGHRSVSWYQQTPGQGLQFLFEYFSETQRNKGNFPGRFSGRQFSNSRSEMNVSTLELGDSALYLCASSLAFGSGASEQYFGPGTRLTVT.

This clone has a single count. The chain combines TRBV9 with TRBJ2-3, with a possible D match to TRBD2 (6 bases). V was shortened by 1 base and J by 5 bases, with 14 bases between the two germline ends. Per the germline V gene, CDR1 is SGDLS and CDR2 is YYNGEE. The CDR3 totals 15 residues. The CDR3 sequence: CASSVKASEGDTQYF. CDR3 sequence (DNA): TGTGCCAGCAGCGTAAAGGCTAGCGAAGGAGATACGCAGTATTTT.

The chain employs TRBV11-2 and TRBJ2-6; D not resolved. Germline CDR1 and CDR2: SGHAT and FQNNGV. The ends were cut back, 4 bases at V and 2 bases at J, with 6 bases in the middle. This CDR3 has 14 residues. The CDR3 DNA reads TGTGCCAGCAGCTCACATCCTGGGGCCAACGTCCTGACTTTC. It translates to CASSSHPGANVLTF.

This clone appeared a single time. This chain uses TRBV18 with TRBJ2-3, with D perhaps being TRBD1 or TRBD2 (5 bases each). From germline, CDR1 is KGHSH and CDR2 LQKENI. Trimming shortened V by 2 bases and J by 2 bases, and 11 bases separated the two germline ends. This CDR3 comprises 15 residues. CDR3 amino acids: CASSPVGPNTDTQYF. CDR3 bases: TGTGCCAGCTCACCAGTGGGACCCAACACAGATACGCAGTATTTT.

The chain is built from TRBV9 and TRBJ2-1, with TRBD2 matching 16 bases. Germline CDR1 SGDLS, CDR2 YYNGEE. The CDR3 is 20 residues long. J was trimmed by 2 bases and V by 3 bases; bases with no gene match: 11. The CDR3 DNA follows: TGTGCCAGCAGCGCGACTACCGGGACTAGCGGGAGGGCCGCCTACAATGAGCAGTTCTTC. This gives the protein CASSATTGTSGRAAYNEQFF.

The chain is built from TRBV5-4 and TRBJ1-1; no firm D call. The germline V and J ends were trimmed by 1 base and 6 bases, with 16 bases remaining between them. CDR1 and CDR2 from the germline V gene are SGHNT and YYREEE (reference sequence). The CDR3 is 15 amino acids. CDR3 sequence reads: CASSLRAQSGAEAFF. Written as DNA, the CDR3 is TGTGCCAGCAGCTTGCGGGCCCAATCCGGCGCTGAAGCTTTCTTT.

The chain links TRBV10-2 to TRBJ2-2; D may be TRBD1 or TRBD2 (5 bases each). The germline gives CDR1 WSHSY, CDR2 SAAADI. The CDR3 runs 13 residues. The CDR3 nucleotides are TGCGCGAGGGCTGAGAGGGGCACCGGGGAGCTGTTTTTT. This gives the protein CARAERGTGELFF.

As regards this clone: The sample contains more than one DNA sequence encoding this CDR3. The V and J genes are TRBV5-1 and TRBJ2-3; a possible D gene is TRBD1 (5 bases). With 4 bases removed from V and 0 bases from J, the gap between germline ends came to 6 bases. The V gene's germline CDR1 is SGHRS and CDR2 YFSETQ. This CDR3 has 13 residues. This chain's CDR3 is CASSRGSTDTQYF. DNA for the CDR3: TGCGCCAGCAGCAGGGGAAGCACAGATACGCAGTATTTT. The full variable domain, completed using reference TRBV5-1 and TRBJ2-3, is KAGVTQTPRYLIKTRGQQVTLSCSPISGHRSVSWYQQTPGQGLQFLFEYFSETQRNKGNFPGRFSGRQFSNSRSEMNVSTLELGDSALYLCASSRGSTDTQYFGPGTRLTVL.

J is TRBJ2-1 and V is TRBV6-5; D may match TRBD1 or TRBD2 (5 bases each). The CDR3 sequence is 15 residues long. Trimming cost V 0 bases and J 7 bases, with 13 bases left between them. The germline gives CDR1 MNHEY, CDR2 SVGAGI. CDR3 sequence (DNA): TGTGCCAGCAGTTACTCGAGATTGGGGGTGAATGAGCAGTTCTTC. Translating gives CASSYSRLGVNEQFF.

The genes are TRBV28 and TRBJ1-5; unclear D gene. The germline V and J ends were trimmed by 7 bases and 4 bases, with 11 bases remaining between them. CDR1 and CDR2 (germline): MDHEN, SYDVKM. This CDR3 is built from 13 residues. The CDR3 nucleotides read TGTGCCAGCAATATTATTAGGAATCAGCCCCAGCATTTT. This codes for CASNIIRNQPQHF.